This T cell receptor (beta chain) was captured in a study of control samples from healthy donors and cancer patients. The junction had 7 bases not matched to a gene; V was cut back by 6 bases and J by 9 bases. The germline V gene encodes CDR1 MDHEN and CDR2 SYDVKM. This CDR3 has 14 residues. Sequencing was performed with immunoSEQ multiplex PCR; in TCRdb, only in-frame clones are kept and a portion is missing. The sample holds some 82,000 clones; 84% are singletons and the top ten take 11%. This clone was seen a single time. The sample consisted of PBMCs. The rearrangement uses TRBV28 and TRBJ2-1; the match to TRBD2 covers 11 bases. This TCR was sampled from a man aged 55-75 years with head and neck cancer. CDR3 nucleotides: TGTGCCAGCAGAGAACTAGCGGGAGCAAGTGAGCAGTTCTTC. Translated, it gives CASRELAGASEQFF.